This passage covers 31 T cell receptor beta chains from one sample sequenced in a study of response to subunit inactivated influenza vaccine. TCRdb independently ran MiXCR on the RT-PCR reads; one entry per CDR3 protein. The repertoire holds about 500,000 distinct CDR3 sequences, with about 15% as singletons. The material sequenced was CD4+ T cells sorted from PBMCs, taken around 25 months after vaccination. The origin of the receptors is a man aged 45-69 years who received an inactivated influenza vaccine.

This clonotype was seen a handful of times. The chain is built from TRBV6-2 or TRBV6-3 and TRBJ2-4; possibly TRBD1 or TRBD2 for D (6 bases each). The germline V and J ends were trimmed by 6 bases and 0 bases, with 12 bases remaining between them. The V gene's germline CDR1 is MNHEY and CDR2 SVGEGT. The CDR3 spans 15 residues. Written as DNA, the CDR3 is TGTGCCAGCAGCCCCCCGGGGGCAGCCAAAAACATTCAGTACTTC. It encodes CASSPPGAAKNIQYF.

This chain uses TRBV12-3 or TRBV12-4 with TRBJ2-2; no firm D call. Between the trimmed V and J ends, which lost 7 bases and 6 bases, there was a span of 9 bases. The CDR3 sequence is 12 residues long. The CDR3 reads CASTLLSGELFF. The CDR3 bases are TGTGCCAGCACCCTGCTCTCCGGGGAGCTGTTTTTT.

The chain combines TRBV24-1 with TRBJ2-1; 11 bases line up with TRBD1. The CDR3 has 16 residues. Trimming at V came to 3 bases and at J to 9 bases, leaving 9 bases not matched to a gene. Germline V gene sequence: CDR1 KGHDR, CDR2 SFDVKD. The CDR3 nucleotides are TGTGCCACCAGTGATGCTGCCGGACAGGGGGCGAGTGAGCAGTTCTTC. It codes for CATSDAAGQGASEQFF.

This clonotype was counted a few times. The V and J genes are TRBV9 and TRBJ2-1, with TRBD1 matching over 7 bases. Germline V CDR1 and CDR2: SGDLS, YYNGEE. The CDR3 consists of 14 residues. Losses at the gene ends were 4 bases for V and 9 bases for J; bases not matched to a gene: 10. CDR3 bases: TGTGCCAGCAGCTCTCGACAGGGCGAGGGTGAGCAGTTCTTC. This gives the protein CASSSRQGEGEQFF.

The table lists this clonotype with many counts. V usage is TRBV4-2 and J usage is TRBJ2-7; D may be TRBD2 (5 bases). The CDR3 covers 15 residues. Germline V CDR1 and CDR2: LGHNA, YNFKEQ. V was shortened by 0 bases and J by 3 bases, with 12 bases between the two germline ends. Here the CDR3 DNA reads TGTGCCAGCAGCCAAGATCTTGCGGGTGGCTACGAGCAGTACTTC. As protein: CASSQDLAGGYEQYF.

Concerning this clonotype: With a much larger clone just one base away, this may be a read error. The gene calls are TRBV28 and TRBJ2-4, with D perhaps being TRBD1 or TRBD2 (5 bases each). CDR1 and CDR2 from the germline V gene are MDHEN and SYDVKM. The CDR3 consists of 15 residues. CDR3 in DNA: TGTGCCAGCAGTTTAACTCGGGGCGCCAAAAAAATTCAGTACTTC. Protein product: CASSLTRGAKKIQYF.

V and J are TRBV6-1 and TRBJ2-1, with TRBD2 matching over 9 bases. The CDR3 contains 16 residues. V gave up 4 bases and J gave up 7 bases; unmatched junction bases: 11. Germline CDR1 MNHNS, CDR2 SASEGT. CDR3 nucleotides: TGTGCCAGCAGTGGGGCCTTGGCGGGAGGGAGGAATGAGCAGTTCTTC. It encodes CASSGALAGGRNEQFF.

This clonotype came up a few times. The gene calls are TRBV20-1 and TRBJ2-5; TRBD2 matches 9 bases. Germline CDR1 DFQATT, CDR2 SNEGSKA (reference sequence). V trimming: 6 bases; J trimming: 3 bases; junction bases outside the gene matches: 8. The CDR3 totals 14 residues. The CDR3: CSAGEGGREETQYF. The CDR3 bases are TGCAGTGCAGGGGAAGGCGGGAGGGAAGAGACCCAGTACTTC.

This clonotype was picked up a small number of times. The chain combines TRBV25-1 with TRBJ2-5; 8 bases match TRBD1. The germline gives CDR1 MGHDK, CDR2 SYGVNS. The CDR3 extends over 15 amino acids. J was trimmed by 4 bases and V by 4 bases; bases with no gene match: 8. The CDR3 region is CASSGGQGVRETQYF. CDR3 nucleotides: TGTGCCAGCAGTGGTGGACAGGGCGTAAGAGAGACCCAGTACTTC.

V usage is TRBV7-6 and J usage is TRBJ2-1; 10 nucleotides align to TRBD1. The V segment lost 1 base and the J segment 5 bases; nucleotides outside the gene matches: 5. The CDR3 has 16 amino acids. Per germline, CDR1 SGHVS and CDR2 FNYEAQ. The CDR3 sequence: CASSLVGQGTHNEQFF. CDR3 nucleotide sequence: TGTGCCAGCAGCTTAGTGGGACAGGGGACCCACAATGAGCAGTTCTTC.

The chain carries TRBV29-1 and TRBJ2-3, with 9 nucleotides matching TRBD2. The J segment lost 2 bases and the V segment lost 6 bases, leaving 6 bases of the junction unmatched. CDR3 length: 14 amino acids. From germline, CDR1 is SQVTM and CDR2 ANQGSEA. CDR3 in amino acids: CSVWTSVNTDTQYF. The CDR3 nucleotides are TGCAGCGTGTGGACTAGCGTGAACACAGATACGCAGTATTTT.

This clonotype was seen more than once but under ten times. At one end, the junction sequence differs from germline, possibly due to a read error. The rearrangement links TRBV2 to TRBJ2-3; TRBD1 agrees at 8 bases. Germline-derived CDR1 and CDR2 are SNHLY and FYNNEI. The length of the CDR3 is 13 residues. The CDR3 loop reads CASSELSEKDRAF. Here the CDR3 DNA reads TGTGCCAGCAGTGAATTGTCCGAAAAGGACAGGGCTTTT.

At least ten counts were recorded for this clonotype. One junction end does not reproduce the germline sequence, and a read error may be involved. The chain has TRBV7-2 and TRBJ2-1; 7 bases are shared with TRBD2. Germline values: CDR1 SGHTA, CDR2 FQGNSA. This CDR3 is 15 amino acids long. The CDR3 loop is CASSLAVSSYNEQFF. CDR3 sequence (DNA): TGTGCCAGCAGCCTAGCGGTGAGCTCCTACAATGAGCAGTTCTTC.

This chain joins TRBV5-6 and TRBJ1-1; D is undetermined. Germline loops: CDR1 SGHDT, CDR2 YYEEEE. Trimming shortened V by 5 bases and J by 0 bases, and 8 bases separated the two germline ends. The CDR3 sequence is 13 residues long. The CDR3 spells CASREAVNTEAFF. The DNA for the CDR3 is TGTGCCAGCAGAGAAGCAGTGAACACTGAAGCTTTCTTT. Supplemented by reference TRBV5-6 and TRBJ1-1, the full variable domain reads DAGVTQSPTHLIKTRGQQVTLRCSPKSGHDTVSWYQQALGQGPQFIFQYYEEEERQRGNFPDRFSGHQFPNYSSELNVNALLLGDSALYLCASREAVNTEAFFGQGTRLTVV.

The chain joins TRBV20-1 to TRBJ2-7; 9 bases align to TRBD2. Losses at the gene ends were 5 bases for V and 2 bases for J; bases not matched to a gene: 13. Germline V gene sequence: CDR1 DFQATT, CDR2 SNEGSKA (reference sequence). This CDR3 has 16 residues. CDR3: CSAGLAGVRATYEQYF. CDR3 DNA: TGCAGTGCTGGATTAGCGGGAGTGAGGGCCACCTACGAGCAGTACTTC.

This clonotype was detected a few times. The rearrangement joins TRBV4-2 to TRBJ1-4; D unresolved. This CDR3 spans 16 amino acids. With 0 bases removed from V and 7 bases from J, the gap between germline ends came to 15 bases. The germline V gene encodes CDR1 LGHNA and CDR2 YNFKEQ. DNA for the CDR3: TGTGCCAGCAGCCAAGATTTGGGGAGGGTCAGTGAAAAACTGTTTTTT. Translation gives CASSQDLGRVSEKLFF.

This chain joins TRBV20-1 and TRBJ2-1; D not resolved. CDR1 is DFQATT, CDR2 SNEGSKA, per germline (reference sequence). V was trimmed by 1 base and J by 0 bases, leaving 10 bases between them. This CDR3 spans 15 amino acids. The CDR3 loop reads CSARAAQSSYNEQFF. The CDR3 nucleotides are TGCAGTGCTAGAGCTGCTCAGAGCTCCTACAATGAGCAGTTCTTC.

The chain employs TRBV3-1 and TRBJ1-1; unclear D gene. Germline V lookup: CDR1 LGHDT, CDR2 YNNKEL (reference sequence). Deletions cut 3 bases from V and 3 bases from J, with 5 bases between. The CDR3 extends over 12 amino acids. As DNA, the CDR3 is TGTGCCAGCAGCCACGGGGACACTGAAGCTTTCTTT. It translates to CASSHGDTEAFF. Drawing the rest from reference TRBV3-1 and TRBJ1-1, the complete variable domain is DTAVSQTPKYLVTQMGNDKSIKCEQNLGHDTMYWYKQDSKKFLKIMFSYNNKELIINETVPNRFSPKSPDKAHLNLHINSLELGDSAVYFCASSHGDTEAFFGQGTRLTVV.

This clonotype was seen more than once but under ten times. CDR3 sequence reads: CASSRSYNSPLHF. The DNA for the CDR3 is TGTGCCAGCAGCCGCTCCTATAATTCACCCCTCCACTTT. This chain connects TRBV14 to TRBJ1-6; D not resolved. Germline V gives CDR1 SGHDN, CDR2 FVKESK. The CDR3 contains 13 residues. The V end was cut by 4 bases, the J end by 0 bases, with 1 base between.

The chain employs TRBV10-2 and TRBJ2-7; D is unresolved. Germline CDR1 is WSHSY and CDR2 is SAAADI. The V end lost 7 bases, the J end lost 2 bases, and 15 bases lay between the germline ends. This CDR3 contains 14 residues. CDR3 sequence reads: CASTVGGKTYEQYF. CDR3 nucleotides: TGCGCCAGCACTGTGGGCGGAAAAACCTACGAGCAGTACTTC.

The gene calls are TRBV11-2 and TRBJ2-2; D unclear. The germline V gene encodes CDR1 SGHAT and CDR2 FQNNGV. Between the trimmed V and J ends, which lost 5 bases and 7 bases, there was a span of 8 bases. The CDR3 totals 12 residues. CDR3 sequence: CASSATFGELFF. DNA of the CDR3: TGTGCCAGCAGCGCGACTTTCGGGGAGCTGTTTTTT.

The gene calls are TRBV3-1 and TRBJ2-1; possibly TRBD2 for D (5 bases). The germline V and J ends were trimmed by 2 bases and 10 bases, with 21 bases remaining between them. CDR1 is LGHDT and CDR2 is YNNKEL in the germline V gene (reference sequence). The CDR3 sequence is 16 residues long. This CDR3 reads CASSQSFMAIASEQFF. CDR3 DNA sequence: TGTGCCAGCAGCCAATCGTTTATGGCTATAGCGAGCGAGCAGTTCTTC.

This clonotype appeared many times. V usage is TRBV4-3 and J usage is TRBJ2-1; 10 nucleotides agree with TRBD2. Trimming removed 1 base from V and 1 base from J; junction bases left unmatched: 1. CDR3 length: 16 amino acids. CDR1 is LGHNA and CDR2 is YSLEER in the germline V gene. CDR3 DNA sequence: TGCGCCAGCAGCCAAGGAGCGGGAGGGTCCTACAATGAGCAGTTCTTC. Translated, it gives CASSQGAGGSYNEQFF.

As regards this clonotype: The junction shows a germline mismatch at one end, possibly a read error. The chain recombines TRBV7-2 with TRBJ2-1, with 14 positions matching TRBD2. CDR1 is SGHTA and CDR2 is FQGNSA in the germline V gene. The length of the CDR3 is 18 residues. CDR3 amino acids: CASSLAGTSGRGGNEQFF. Written as DNA, the CDR3 is TGTGCCAGCAGCCTAGCTGGGACTAGCGGGAGAGGTGGGAATGAGCAGTTCTTC.

This clonotype was picked up a small number of times. V usage is TRBV12-3 or TRBV12-4 and J usage is TRBJ1-1; TRBD1 is a possible D gene (6 bases). Trimming left V 2 bases short and J 0 bases short, with 10 bases between. The CDR3 length is 15 residues. CDR3 sequence (DNA): TGTGCCAGCAGTTTAAACAGGGCCATGAACACTGAAGCTTTCTTT. Amino acid sequence: CASSLNRAMNTEAFF.

This clonotype was observed a handful of times. The chain links TRBV7-8 to TRBJ1-1; 7 bases agree with TRBD1. V was clipped by 3 bases and J by 5 bases; unmatched bases: 9. Germline assignment: CDR1 SGHVS and CDR2 FQNEAQ. The CDR3 has 15 amino acids. The DNA for the CDR3 is TGTGCCAGCAGCTTCACCGAGGGGGCATGGACTGAAGCTTTCTTT. This gives the protein CASSFTEGAWTEAFF. Drawing the rest from reference TRBV7-8 and TRBJ1-1, the complete variable domain is GAGVSQSPRYKVAKRGQDVALRCDPISGHVSLFWYQQALGQGPEFLTYFQNEAQLDKSGLPSDRFFAERPEGSVSTLKIQRTQQEDSAVYLCASSFTEGAWTEAFFGQGTRLTVV.

In its sample, this clonotype was seen many times. The chain combines TRBV12-3 or TRBV12-4 with TRBJ2-5; no firm D call. Trimming took 6 bases from V and 7 from J, leaving 12 bases between them. This CDR3 has 12 residues. The CDR3 loop is CASSSGWGTQYF. As DNA, the CDR3 is TGTGCCAGCAGCTCCGGATGGGGGACCCAGTACTTC.

This clonotype was counted at least ten times. This chain uses TRBV4-1 with TRBJ2-5; no clear D. Germline-derived CDR1 and CDR2 are MGHRA and YSYEKL. Trimming shortened V by 4 bases and J by 1 base, and 10 bases separated the two germline ends. The CDR3 consists of 14 residues. CDR3 protein: CASSPAPPQETQYF. CDR3 bases: TGCGCCAGCAGCCCGGCCCCGCCCCAAGAGACCCAGTACTTC.

The chain uses TRBV5-8 and TRBJ2-5; no clear D. The V end lost 1 base, the J end lost 0 bases, and 7 bases lay between the germline ends. This CDR3 comprises 14 residues. The germline CDR1 and CDR2 sequences are SGHTS and YDEGEE. DNA of the CDR3: TGTGCCAGCAGCTTGTCTGCAGACCAAGAGACCCAGTACTTC. Translating it yields CASSLSADQETQYF.

The gene calls are TRBV19 and TRBJ2-1, with TRBD2 matching 9 bases. V was pared by 1 base and J by 2 bases, with 0 bases of the junction left unmatched. This CDR3 region has 15 residues. Germline values: CDR1 LNHDA, CDR2 SQIVND (reference sequence). The CDR3 reads CASSIVAGAYNEQFF. CDR3 nucleotide sequence: TGTGCCAGTAGTATAGTAGCGGGGGCCTACAATGAGCAGTTCTTC.

The chain links TRBV7-2 to TRBJ2-1, with D possibly matching TRBD2 (6 bases). Germline loops: CDR1 SGHTA, CDR2 FQGNSA. The V end lost 5 bases, the J end lost 7 bases, and 15 bases lay between the germline ends. The length of the CDR3 is 14 residues. The CDR3 DNA is TGTGCCAGCAGCCCGCGGGCAGGGAGGAATGAGCAGTTCTTC. It specifies CASSPRAGRNEQFF.